This TCR beta chain came from a study of shared clonotypes between healthy human individuals. For the study at large: Researchers assigned three CD4 naive, three CD4 memory, two CD8 naive and one CD8 memory plate to each donor.

The CDR3 runs to 16 residues. J lost 4 bases, V lost 3 bases, and 9 bases had no gene match. Germline V lookup: CDR1 MGHRA, CDR2 YSYEKL. CD45RO-negative CD8 cells positively selected for CCR7 made up the naive population, which excluded terminally differentiated effector memory CD45RA+ cells. Healthy and HIV-negative, the adult donors had no recent acute infections or vaccinations. Per the original methods: Junction-only sequences produced by ImmunoSEQ had no quality scores, so filtering differed. TCRdb's copy holds only in-frame clones and misses some; the assay was immunoSEQ multiplex PCR. The V and J calls and clone size come from that table; D and trimming were worked out from the DNA. This table has roughly 2,000,000 clones, around 93% appearing once.

Sequenced: naive CD8+ T cells from PBMCs. This receptor was taken from a man aged 18-30 years in good health. Some clones in this sample may be carry-over from other donors' samples. The gene calls are TRBV4-1 and TRBJ2-3, with 8 bases aligning to TRBD1. Here the CDR3 DNA reads TGCGCCAGCAGCCATCCGGGGCAGGGGGCTTCAGATACGCAGTATTTT. This codes for CASSHPGQGASDTQYF.